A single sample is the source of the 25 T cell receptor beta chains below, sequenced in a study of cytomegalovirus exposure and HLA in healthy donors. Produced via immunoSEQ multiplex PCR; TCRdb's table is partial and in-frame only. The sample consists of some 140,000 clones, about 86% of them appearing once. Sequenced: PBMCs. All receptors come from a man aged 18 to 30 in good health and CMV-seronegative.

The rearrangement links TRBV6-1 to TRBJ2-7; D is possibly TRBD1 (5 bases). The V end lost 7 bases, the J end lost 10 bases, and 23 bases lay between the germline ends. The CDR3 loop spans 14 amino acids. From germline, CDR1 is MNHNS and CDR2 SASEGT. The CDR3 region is CASNPSGRSWEQYF. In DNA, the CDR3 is TGTGCCAGCAACCCATCAGGGCGTAGCTGGGAACAGTACTTC.

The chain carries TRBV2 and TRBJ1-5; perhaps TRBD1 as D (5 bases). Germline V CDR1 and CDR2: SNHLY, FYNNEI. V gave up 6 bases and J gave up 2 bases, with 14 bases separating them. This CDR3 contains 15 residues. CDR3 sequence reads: CASRATVLGNQPQHF. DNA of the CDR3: TGTGCCAGCAGAGCGACAGTACTTGGCAATCAGCCCCAGCATTTT. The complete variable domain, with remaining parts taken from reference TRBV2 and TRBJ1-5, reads EPEVTQTPSHQVTQMGQEVILRCVPISNHLYFYWYRQILGQKVEFLVSFYNNEISEKSEIFDDQFSVERPDGSNFTLKIRSTKLEDSAMYFCASRATVLGNQPQHFGDGTRLSIL.

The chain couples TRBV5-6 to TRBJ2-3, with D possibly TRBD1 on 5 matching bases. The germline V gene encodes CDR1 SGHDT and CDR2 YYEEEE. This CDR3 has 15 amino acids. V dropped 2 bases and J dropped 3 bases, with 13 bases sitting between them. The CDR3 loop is CASSLSGRWTDTQYF. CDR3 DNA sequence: TGTGCCAGCAGCTTATCAGGGCGGTGGACAGATACGCAGTATTTT.

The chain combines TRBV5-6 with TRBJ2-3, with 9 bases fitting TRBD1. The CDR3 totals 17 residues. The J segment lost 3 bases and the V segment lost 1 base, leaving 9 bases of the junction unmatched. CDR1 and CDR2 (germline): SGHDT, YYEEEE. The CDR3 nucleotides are TGTGCCAGCAGCTTGACTCCAGGACAGGGGAGTACAGATACGCAGTATTTT. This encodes CASSLTPGQGSTDTQYF.

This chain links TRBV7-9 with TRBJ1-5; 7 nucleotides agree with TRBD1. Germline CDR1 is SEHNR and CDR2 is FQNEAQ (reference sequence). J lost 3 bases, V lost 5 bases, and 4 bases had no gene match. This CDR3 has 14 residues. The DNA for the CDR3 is TGTGCCAGCAGCCCAACAGGGGACAATCAGCCCCAGCATTTT. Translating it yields CASSPTGDNQPQHF. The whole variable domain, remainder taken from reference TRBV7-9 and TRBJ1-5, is DTGVSQNPRHKITKRGQNVTFRCDPISEHNRLYWYRQTLGQGPEFLTYFQNEAQLEKSRLLSDRFSAERPKGSFSTLEIQRTEQGDSAMYLCASSPTGDNQPQHFGDGTRLSIL.

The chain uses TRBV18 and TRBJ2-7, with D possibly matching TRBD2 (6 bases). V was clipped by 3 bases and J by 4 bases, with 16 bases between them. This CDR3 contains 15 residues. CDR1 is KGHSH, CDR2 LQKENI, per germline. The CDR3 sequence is CASSPFSGNLYEQYF. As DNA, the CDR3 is TGTGCCAGCTCACCCTTTAGCGGCAATTTGTACGAGCAGTACTTC.

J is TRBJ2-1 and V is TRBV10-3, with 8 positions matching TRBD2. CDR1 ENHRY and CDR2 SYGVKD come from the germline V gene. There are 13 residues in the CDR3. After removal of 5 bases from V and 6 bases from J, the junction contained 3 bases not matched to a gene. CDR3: CAISTAGANEQFF. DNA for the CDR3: TGTGCCATCAGTACAGCGGGAGCCAATGAGCAGTTCTTC.

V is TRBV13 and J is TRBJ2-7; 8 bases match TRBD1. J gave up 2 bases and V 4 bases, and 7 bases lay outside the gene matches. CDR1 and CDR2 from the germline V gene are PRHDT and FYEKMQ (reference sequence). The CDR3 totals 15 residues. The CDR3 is CASSSTGTGPYEQYF. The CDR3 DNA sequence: TGTGCCAGCAGCTCCACCGGGACAGGCCCCTACGAGCAGTACTTC.

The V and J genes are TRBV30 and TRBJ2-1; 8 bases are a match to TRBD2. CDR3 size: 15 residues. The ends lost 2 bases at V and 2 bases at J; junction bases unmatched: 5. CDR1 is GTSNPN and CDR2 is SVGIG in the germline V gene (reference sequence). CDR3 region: CAWSREGRPYNEQFF. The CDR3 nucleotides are TGTGCCTGGAGTCGGGAGGGCCGGCCCTACAATGAGCAGTTCTTC.

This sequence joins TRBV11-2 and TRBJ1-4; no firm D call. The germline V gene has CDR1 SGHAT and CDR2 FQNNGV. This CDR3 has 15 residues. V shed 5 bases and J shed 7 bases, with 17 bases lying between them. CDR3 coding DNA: TGTGCCAGCAGCCCGGCGGCGCCGCTATTTGAAAAACTGTTTTTT. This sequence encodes CASSPAAPLFEKLFF.

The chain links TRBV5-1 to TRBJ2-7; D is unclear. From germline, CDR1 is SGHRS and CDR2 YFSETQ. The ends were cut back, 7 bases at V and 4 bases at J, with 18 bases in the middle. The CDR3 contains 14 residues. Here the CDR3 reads CASGKTGYGYEQYF. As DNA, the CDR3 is TGCGCCAGCGGCAAGACTGGTTATGGGTACGAGCAGTACTTC.

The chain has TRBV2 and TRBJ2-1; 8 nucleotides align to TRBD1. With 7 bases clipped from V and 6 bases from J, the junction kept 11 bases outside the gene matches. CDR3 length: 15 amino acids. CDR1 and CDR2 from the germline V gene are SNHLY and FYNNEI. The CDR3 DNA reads TGTGCCAGCAACTCCCCCGGGACAGGCCTCAATGAGCAGTTCTTC. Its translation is CASNSPGTGLNEQFF.

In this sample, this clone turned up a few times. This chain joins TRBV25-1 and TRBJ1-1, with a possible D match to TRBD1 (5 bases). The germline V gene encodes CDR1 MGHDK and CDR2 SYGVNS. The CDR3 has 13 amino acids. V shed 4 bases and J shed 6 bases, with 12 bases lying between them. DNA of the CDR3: TGTGCCAGCAGTGCTAGACAAGGGGCTGAAGCTTTCTTT. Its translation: CASSARQGAEAFF.

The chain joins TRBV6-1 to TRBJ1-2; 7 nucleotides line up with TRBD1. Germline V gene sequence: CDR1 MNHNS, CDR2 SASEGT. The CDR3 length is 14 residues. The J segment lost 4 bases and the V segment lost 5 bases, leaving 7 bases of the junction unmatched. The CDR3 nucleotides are TGTGCCAGCAGTTTTACAGGGGATAGCTATGGCTACACCTTC. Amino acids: CASSFTGDSYGYTF.

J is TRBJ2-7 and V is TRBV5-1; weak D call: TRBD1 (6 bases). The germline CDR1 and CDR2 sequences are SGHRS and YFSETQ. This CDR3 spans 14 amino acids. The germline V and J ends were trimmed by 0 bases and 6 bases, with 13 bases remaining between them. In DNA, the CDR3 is TGCGCCAGCAGCTTGGCCAGGGGTGGGAGCGAGCAGTACTTC. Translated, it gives CASSLARGGSEQYF.

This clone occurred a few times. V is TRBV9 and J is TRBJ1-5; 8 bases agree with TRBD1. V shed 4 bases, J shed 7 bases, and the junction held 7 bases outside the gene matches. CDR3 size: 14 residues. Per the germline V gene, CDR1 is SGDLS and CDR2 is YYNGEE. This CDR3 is CASSRTGKGQPQHF. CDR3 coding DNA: TGTGCCAGCAGCCGGACAGGGAAAGGCCAGCCCCAGCATTTT.

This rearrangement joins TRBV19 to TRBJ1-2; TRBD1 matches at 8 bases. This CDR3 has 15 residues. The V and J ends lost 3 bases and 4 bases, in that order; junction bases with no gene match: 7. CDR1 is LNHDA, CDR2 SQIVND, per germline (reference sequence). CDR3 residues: CASSIPGQAIYGYTF. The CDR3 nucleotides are TGTGCCAGTAGTATCCCGGGACAGGCGATCTATGGCTACACCTTC.

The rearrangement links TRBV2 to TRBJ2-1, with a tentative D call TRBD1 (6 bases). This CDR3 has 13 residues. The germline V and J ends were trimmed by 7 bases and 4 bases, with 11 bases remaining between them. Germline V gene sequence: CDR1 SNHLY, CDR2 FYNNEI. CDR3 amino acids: CASNSRGYNEQFF. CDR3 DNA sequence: TGTGCCAGCAATTCTAGGGGGTACAATGAGCAGTTCTTC.

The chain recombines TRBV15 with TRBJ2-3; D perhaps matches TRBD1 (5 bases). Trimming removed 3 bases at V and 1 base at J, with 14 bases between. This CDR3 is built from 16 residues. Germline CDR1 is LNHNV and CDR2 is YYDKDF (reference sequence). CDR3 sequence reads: CATSRGKGAGTDTQYF. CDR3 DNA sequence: TGTGCCACCAGCAGGGGAAAAGGGGCGGGCACAGATACGCAGTATTTT.

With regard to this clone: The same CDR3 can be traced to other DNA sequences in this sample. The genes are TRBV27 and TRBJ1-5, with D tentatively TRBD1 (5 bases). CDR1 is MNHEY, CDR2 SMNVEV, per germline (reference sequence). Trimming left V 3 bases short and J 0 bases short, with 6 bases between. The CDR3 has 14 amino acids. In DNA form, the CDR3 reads TGTGCCAGCAGTTTTACAGGTAGCAATCAGCCCCAGCATTTT. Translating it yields CASSFTGSNQPQHF.

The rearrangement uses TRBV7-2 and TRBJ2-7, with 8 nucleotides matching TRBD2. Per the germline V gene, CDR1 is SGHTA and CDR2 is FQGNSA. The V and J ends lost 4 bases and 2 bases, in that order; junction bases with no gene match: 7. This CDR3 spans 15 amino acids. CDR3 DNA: TGTGCCAGCAGCTCGACGGGGGGGATCCCCTACGAGCAGTACTTC. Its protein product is CASSSTGGIPYEQYF.

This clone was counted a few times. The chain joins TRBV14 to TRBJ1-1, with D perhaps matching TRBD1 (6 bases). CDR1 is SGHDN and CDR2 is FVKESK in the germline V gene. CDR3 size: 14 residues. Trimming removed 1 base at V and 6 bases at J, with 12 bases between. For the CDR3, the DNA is TGTGCCAGCAGCCAAGCCACAGGGCCGGCTGAAGCTTTCTTT. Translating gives CASSQATGPAEAFF.

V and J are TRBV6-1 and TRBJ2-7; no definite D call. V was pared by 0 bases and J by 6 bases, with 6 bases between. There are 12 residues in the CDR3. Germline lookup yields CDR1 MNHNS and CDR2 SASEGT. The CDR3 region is CASSEAQVEQYF. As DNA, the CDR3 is TGTGCCAGCAGTGAAGCTCAGGTCGAGCAGTACTTC.

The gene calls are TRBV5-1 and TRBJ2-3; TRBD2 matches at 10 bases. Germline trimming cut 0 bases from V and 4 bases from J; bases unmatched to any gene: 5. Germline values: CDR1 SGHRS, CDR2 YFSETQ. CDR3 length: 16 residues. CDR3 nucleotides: TGCGCCAGCAGCTTGGGAGCTAGCGGGAGTGCAGATACGCAGTATTTT. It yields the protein CASSLGASGSADTQYF.

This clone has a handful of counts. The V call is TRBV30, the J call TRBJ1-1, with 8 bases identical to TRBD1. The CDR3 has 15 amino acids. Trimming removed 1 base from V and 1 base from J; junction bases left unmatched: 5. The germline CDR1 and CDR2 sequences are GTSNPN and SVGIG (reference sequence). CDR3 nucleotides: TGTGCCTGGAGTGCACGGACAGGGTGGAACACTGAAGCTTTCTTT. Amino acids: CAWSARTGWNTEAFF.